The text below deals with one T cell receptor beta chain. The sample comes from a study of blood T cell repertoires in COVID-19. Turning to the study itself: Sources were T cells, B-cell-depleted T cells, or PBMCs; the material itself was cDNA or gDNA.

The CDR3 spans 16 residues. Germline values: CDR1 SGHTS, CDR2 YDEGEE. Deletions cut 0 bases from V and 0 bases from J, with 10 bases between. TCRdb keeps only in-frame clones here, not all; method: immunoSEQ multiplex PCR. The data show about 190,000 clones, around 84% seen once. This TCR came from a man aged 25 to 40 with active or convalescent COVID-19. The V and J genes are TRBV5-8 and TRBJ1-5, with D uncertain. Sequencing input: peripheral blood. In nucleotides, the CDR3 is TGTGCCAGCAGCTTGGGACTATCTTATAGCAATCAGCCCCAGCATTTT. Translating it yields CASSLGLSYSNQPQHF.